The clone carrying this T cell receptor beta chain was counted many times. TCRdb passed the 5' RACE reads through MiXCR, listing each CDR3 protein once. The profile covers more than 20,000 distinct CDR3 sequences, with around 5.8% appearing a single time and roughly 35% taken by the ten largest. Noted time point: sample taken at primary tumor resection. This entry belongs to a study of spatial heterogeneity in lung cancer. Sequenced material: PBMCs, taken at surgery. This sequence originates from a male donor with early-stage non-small cell lung cancer.

The CDR3 DNA reads as TGTGCCAGCAGCCCTACCGGGCTCACCGCGGGGGAGCAGTACTTC. Protein sequence: CASSPTGLTAGEQYF. The V gene is TRBV7-3, the J gene TRBJ2-7; D is possibly TRBD2 (6 bases). The germline V gene encodes CDR1 SGHTA and CDR2 FQGTGA. V gave up 5 bases and J gave up 7 bases, with 21 bases separating them. This CDR3 comprises 15 residues.